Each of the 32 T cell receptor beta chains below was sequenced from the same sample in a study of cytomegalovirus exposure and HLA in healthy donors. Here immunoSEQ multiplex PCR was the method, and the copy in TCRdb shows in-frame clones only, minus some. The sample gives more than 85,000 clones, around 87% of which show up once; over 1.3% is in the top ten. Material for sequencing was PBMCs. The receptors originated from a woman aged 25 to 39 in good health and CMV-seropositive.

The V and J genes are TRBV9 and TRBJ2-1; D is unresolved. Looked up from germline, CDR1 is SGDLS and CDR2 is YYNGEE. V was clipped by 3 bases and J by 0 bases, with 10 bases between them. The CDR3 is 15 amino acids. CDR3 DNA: TGTGCCAGCAGCGGACCTGACACCTCCTACAATGAGCAGTTCTTC. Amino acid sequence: CASSGPDTSYNEQFF.

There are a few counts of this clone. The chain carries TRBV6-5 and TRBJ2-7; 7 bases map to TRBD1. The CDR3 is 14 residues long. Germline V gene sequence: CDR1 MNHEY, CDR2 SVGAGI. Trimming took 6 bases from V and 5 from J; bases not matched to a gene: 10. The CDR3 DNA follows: TGTGCCAGCAGCCCGAAAGGGGGCATTCACGAGCAGTACTTC. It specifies CASSPKGGIHEQYF.

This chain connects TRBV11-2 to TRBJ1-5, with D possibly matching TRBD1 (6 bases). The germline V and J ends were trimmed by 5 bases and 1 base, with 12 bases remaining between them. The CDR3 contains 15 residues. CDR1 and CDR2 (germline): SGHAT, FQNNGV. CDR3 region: CASSQAGVSNQPQHF. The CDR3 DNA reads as TGTGCCAGCAGCCAAGCAGGGGTAAGCAATCAGCCCCAGCATTTT.

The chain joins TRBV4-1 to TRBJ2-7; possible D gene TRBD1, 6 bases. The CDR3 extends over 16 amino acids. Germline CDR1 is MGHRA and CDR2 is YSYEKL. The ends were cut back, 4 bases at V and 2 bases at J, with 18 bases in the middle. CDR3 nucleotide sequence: TGCGCCAGCAGCCGAGGCTTGACAGGAAGAACCTACGAGCAGTACTTC. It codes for CASSRGLTGRTYEQYF.

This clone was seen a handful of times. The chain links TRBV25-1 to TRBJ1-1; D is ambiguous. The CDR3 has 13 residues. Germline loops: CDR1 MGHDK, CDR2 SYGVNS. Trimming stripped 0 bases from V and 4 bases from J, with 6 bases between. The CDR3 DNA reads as TGTGCCAGCAGTGAATATTGGAGCACTGAAGCTTTCTTT. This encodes CASSEYWSTEAFF.

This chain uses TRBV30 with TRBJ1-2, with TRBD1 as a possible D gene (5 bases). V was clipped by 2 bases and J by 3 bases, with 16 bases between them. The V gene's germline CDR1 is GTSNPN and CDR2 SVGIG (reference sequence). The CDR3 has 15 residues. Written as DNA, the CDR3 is TGTGCCTGGAGTACCGAAGGACACCTTCACTATGGCTACACCTTC. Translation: CAWSTEGHLHYGYTF.

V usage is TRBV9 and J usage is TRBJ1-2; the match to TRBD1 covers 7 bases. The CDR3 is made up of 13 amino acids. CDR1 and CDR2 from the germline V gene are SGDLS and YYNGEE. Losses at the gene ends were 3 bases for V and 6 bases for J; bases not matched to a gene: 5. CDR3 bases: TGTGCCAGCAGCGCCAGGGGGAGTGATGGCTACACCTTC. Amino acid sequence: CASSARGSDGYTF.

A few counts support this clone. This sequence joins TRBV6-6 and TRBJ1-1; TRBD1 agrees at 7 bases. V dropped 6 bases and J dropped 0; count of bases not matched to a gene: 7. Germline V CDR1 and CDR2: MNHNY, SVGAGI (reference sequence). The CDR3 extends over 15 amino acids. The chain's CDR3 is CASRTWGQMNTEAFF. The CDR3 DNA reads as TGTGCCAGCAGGACATGGGGACAGATGAACACTGAAGCTTTCTTT.

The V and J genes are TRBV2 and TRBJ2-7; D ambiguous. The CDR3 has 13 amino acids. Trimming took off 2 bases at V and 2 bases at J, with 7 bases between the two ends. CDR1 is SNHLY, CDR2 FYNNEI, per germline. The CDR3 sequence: CASSEFPTYEQYF. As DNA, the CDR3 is TGTGCCAGCAGTGAATTTCCAACCTACGAGCAGTACTTC.

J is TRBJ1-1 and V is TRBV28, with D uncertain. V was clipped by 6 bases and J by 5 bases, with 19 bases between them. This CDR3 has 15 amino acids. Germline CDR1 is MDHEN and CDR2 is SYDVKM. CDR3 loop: CASRGEEWGGTEAFF. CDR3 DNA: TGTGCCAGCAGGGGCGAAGAATGGGGAGGGACTGAAGCTTTCTTT. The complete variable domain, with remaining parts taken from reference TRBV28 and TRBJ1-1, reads DVKVTQSSRYLVKRTGEKVFLECVQDMDHENMFWYRQDPGLGLRLIYFSYDVKMKEKGDIPEGYSVSREKKERFSLILESASTNQTSMYLCASRGEEWGGTEAFFGQGTRLTVV.

The CDR3: CASSLQAGVIGETQYF. The CDR3, as DNA: TGTGCCAGCAGCTTACAAGCGGGGGTAATTGGGGAGACCCAGTACTTC. The rearrangement uses TRBV11-2 and TRBJ2-5; 8 bases align to TRBD2. V lost 2 bases and J lost 5; bases outside the gene matches: 10. From germline, CDR1 is SGHAT and CDR2 FQNNGV. CDR3 size: 16 residues.

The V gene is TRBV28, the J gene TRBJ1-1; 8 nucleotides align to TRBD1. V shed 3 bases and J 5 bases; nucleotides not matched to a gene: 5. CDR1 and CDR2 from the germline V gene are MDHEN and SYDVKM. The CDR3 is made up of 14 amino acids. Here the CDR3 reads CASSLTGVETEAFF. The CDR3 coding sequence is TGTGCCAGCAGTTTGACAGGGGTCGAGACTGAAGCTTTCTTT.

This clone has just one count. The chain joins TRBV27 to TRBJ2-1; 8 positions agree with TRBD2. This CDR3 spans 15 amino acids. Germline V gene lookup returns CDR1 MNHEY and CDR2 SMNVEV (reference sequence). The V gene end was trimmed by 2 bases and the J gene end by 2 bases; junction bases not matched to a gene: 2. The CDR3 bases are TGTGCCAGCAGTTTAGCGGGGGGCGCCTACAATGAGCAGTTCTTC. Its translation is CASSLAGGAYNEQFF.

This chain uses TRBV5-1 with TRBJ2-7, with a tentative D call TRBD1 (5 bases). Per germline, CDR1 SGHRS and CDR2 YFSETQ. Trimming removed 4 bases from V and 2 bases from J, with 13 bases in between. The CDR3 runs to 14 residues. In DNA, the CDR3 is TGCGCCAGCAGCCTTACAGGACCCCCCTACGAGCAGTACTTC. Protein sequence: CASSLTGPPYEQYF.

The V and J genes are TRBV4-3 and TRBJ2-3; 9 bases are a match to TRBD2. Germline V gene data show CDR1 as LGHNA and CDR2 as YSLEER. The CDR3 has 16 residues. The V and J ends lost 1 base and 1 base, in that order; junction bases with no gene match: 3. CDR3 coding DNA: TGCGCCAGCAGCCAAGGAGCGGGAGGCGGCACAGATACGCAGTATTTT. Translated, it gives CASSQGAGGGTDTQYF.

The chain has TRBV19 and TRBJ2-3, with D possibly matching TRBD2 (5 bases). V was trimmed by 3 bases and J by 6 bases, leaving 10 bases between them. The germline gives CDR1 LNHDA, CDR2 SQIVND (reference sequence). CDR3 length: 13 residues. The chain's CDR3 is CASSIVRADTQYF. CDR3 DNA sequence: TGTGCCAGTAGTATTGTGAGGGCTGATACGCAGTATTTT.

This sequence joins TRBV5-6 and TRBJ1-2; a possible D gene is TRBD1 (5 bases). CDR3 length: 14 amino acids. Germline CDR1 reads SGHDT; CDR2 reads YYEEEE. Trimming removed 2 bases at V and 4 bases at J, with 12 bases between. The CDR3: CASSFGAGGYGYTF. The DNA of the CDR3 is TGTGCCAGCAGCTTTGGGGCGGGAGGCTATGGCTACACCTTC.

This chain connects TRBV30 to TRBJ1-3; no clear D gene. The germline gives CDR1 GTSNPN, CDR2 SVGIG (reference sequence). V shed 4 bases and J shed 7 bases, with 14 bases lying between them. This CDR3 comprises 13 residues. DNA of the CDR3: TGTGCCTGGAACCCCTTGTCCGGGAACACCATATATTTT. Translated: CAWNPLSGNTIYF.

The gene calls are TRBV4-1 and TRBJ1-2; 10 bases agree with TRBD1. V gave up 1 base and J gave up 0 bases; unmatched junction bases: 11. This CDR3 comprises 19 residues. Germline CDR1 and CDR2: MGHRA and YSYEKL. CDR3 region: CASSQVLRDRGGPNYGYTF. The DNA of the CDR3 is TGCGCCAGCAGCCAAGTCCTGAGGGACAGGGGCGGACCTAACTATGGCTACACCTTC.

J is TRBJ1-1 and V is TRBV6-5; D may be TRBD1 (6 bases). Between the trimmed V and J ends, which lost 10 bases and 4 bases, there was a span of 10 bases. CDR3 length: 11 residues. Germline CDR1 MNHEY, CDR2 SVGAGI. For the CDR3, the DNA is TGTGCCACAACACAGGGCACTGAAGCTTTCTTT. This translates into CATTQGTEAFF.

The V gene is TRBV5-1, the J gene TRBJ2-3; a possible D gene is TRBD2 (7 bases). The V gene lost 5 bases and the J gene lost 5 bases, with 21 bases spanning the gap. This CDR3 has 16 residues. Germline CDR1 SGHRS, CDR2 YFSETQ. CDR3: CASSEAGRGRIDTQYF. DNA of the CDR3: TGCGCCAGCAGTGAAGCGGGGCGGGGGCGTATAGATACGCAGTATTTT.

The CDR3: CAISGTPTGVTEAFF. CDR3 bases: TGTGCCATCAGTGGCACCCCAACAGGGGTCACTGAAGCTTTCTTT. The chain recombines TRBV10-3 with TRBJ1-1; 7 bases fit TRBD1. CDR3 length equals 15 residues. Trimming took 4 bases from V and 4 from J; bases not matched to a gene: 9. The V gene's germline CDR1 is ENHRY and CDR2 SYGVKD.

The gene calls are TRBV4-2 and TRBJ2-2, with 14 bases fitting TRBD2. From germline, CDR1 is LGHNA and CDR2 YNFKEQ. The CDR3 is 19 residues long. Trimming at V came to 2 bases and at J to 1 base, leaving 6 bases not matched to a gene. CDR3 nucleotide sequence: TGTGCCAGCAGCCAACTTGGACTAGCGGGGGGCCAGAACACCGGGGAGCTGTTTTTT. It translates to CASSQLGLAGGQNTGELFF.

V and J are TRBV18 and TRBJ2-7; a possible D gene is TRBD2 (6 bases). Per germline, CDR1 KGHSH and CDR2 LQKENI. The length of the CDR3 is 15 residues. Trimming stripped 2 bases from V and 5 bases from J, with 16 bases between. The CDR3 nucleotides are TGTGCCAGCTCACCAATATTGGCGGGGAACCACGAGCAGTACTTC. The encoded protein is CASSPILAGNHEQYF.

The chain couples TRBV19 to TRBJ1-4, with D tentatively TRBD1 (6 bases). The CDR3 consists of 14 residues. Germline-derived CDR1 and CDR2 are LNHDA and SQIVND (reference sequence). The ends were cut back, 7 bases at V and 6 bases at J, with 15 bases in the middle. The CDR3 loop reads CASKLDRGDEKLFF. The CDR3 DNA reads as TGTGCCAGTAAATTGGACAGAGGGGATGAAAAACTGTTTTTT.

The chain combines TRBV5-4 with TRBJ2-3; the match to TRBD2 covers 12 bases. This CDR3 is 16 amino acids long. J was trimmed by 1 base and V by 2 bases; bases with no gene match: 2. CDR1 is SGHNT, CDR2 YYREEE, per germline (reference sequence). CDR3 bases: TGTGCCAGCAGCTTCCGACTAGCGGGGGGCACAGATACGCAGTATTTT. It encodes CASSFRLAGGTDTQYF.

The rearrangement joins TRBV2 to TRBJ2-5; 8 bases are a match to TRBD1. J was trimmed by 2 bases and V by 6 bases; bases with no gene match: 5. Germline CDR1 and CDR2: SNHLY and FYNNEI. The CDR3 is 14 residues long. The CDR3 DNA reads TGTGCCAGCAGCTTTGGACAGGGACAAGAGACCCAGTACTTC. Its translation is CASSFGQGQETQYF.

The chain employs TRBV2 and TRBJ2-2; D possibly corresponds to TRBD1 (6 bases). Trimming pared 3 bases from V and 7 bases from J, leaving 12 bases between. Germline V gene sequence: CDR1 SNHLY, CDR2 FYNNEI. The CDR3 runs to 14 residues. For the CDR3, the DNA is TGTGCCAGCAGTGAGCCAGGGGTAGACGGGGAGCTGTTTTTT. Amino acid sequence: CASSEPGVDGELFF. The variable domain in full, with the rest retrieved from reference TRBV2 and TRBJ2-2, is EPEVTQTPSHQVTQMGQEVILRCVPISNHLYFYWYRQILGQKVEFLVSFYNNEISEKSEIFDDQFSVERPDGSNFTLKIRSTKLEDSAMYFCASSEPGVDGELFFGEGSRLTVL.

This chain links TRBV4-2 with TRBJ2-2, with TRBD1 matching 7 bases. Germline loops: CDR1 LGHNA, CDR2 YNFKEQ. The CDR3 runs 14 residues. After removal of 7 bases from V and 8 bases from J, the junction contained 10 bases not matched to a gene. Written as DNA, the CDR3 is TGTGCCAGCAAGAGGGACAGCTACCCGGGGGAGCTGTTTTTT. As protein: CASKRDSYPGELFF.

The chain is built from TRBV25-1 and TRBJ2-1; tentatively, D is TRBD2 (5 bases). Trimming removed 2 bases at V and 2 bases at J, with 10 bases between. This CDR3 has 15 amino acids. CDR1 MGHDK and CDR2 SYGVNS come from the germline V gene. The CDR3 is CASSELRGPYNEQFF. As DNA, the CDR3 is TGTGCCAGCAGTGAACTCCGGGGTCCCTACAATGAGCAGTTCTTC.

The CDR3 nucleotides are TGTGCCAGCAGCCAAGTACAGGGATTGTATAATTCACCCCTCCACTTT. Translated, it gives CASSQVQGLYNSPLHF. The chain links TRBV11-2 to TRBJ1-6, with a possible D match to TRBD1 (6 bases). The CDR3 has 16 residues. V was shortened by 5 bases and J by 4 bases, with 15 bases between the two germline ends. Germline assignment: CDR1 SGHAT and CDR2 FQNNGV.

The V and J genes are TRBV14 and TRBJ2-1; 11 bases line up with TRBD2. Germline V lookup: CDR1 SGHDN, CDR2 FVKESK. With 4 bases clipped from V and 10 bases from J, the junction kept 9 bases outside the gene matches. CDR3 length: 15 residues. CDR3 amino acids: CASSRLAGPLGEQFF. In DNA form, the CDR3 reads TGTGCCAGCAGCCGACTAGCGGGACCCCTTGGGGAGCAGTTCTTC.